These T cell receptor beta chains were read from a single sample in a study of blood T cell repertoires in COVID-19. TCRdb keeps only in-frame clones here, not all; method: immunoSEQ multiplex PCR. Altogether roughly 43,000 clones are present, 75% to 90% being singletons, with the ten largest covering 7.5% to 9.5%. Sequenced material: peripheral blood. These receptors all stem from a man between 60 and 75 years old with active COVID-19. The CDR3 runs from the conserved cysteine through the conserved F or W. D genes are given only for firm matches. Size is omitted from some rows. Given values are once, few, many or a class for expanded clones.

v_gene,j_gene,abundance,d_gene,CDR3aa,CDR3nt
TRBV6-2/TRBV6-3,TRBJ2-5,.,.,CASSRGETQYF,TGTGCCAGCAGTCGGGGGGAGACCCAGTACTTC
TRBV6-6,TRBJ2-7,once,TRBD1,CASSFAETGVEQYF,TGTGCCAGCAGTTTCGCCGAGACAGGGGTCGAGCAGTACTTC
TRBV4-3,TRBJ2-2,.,.,CASSQDGTLNTGELFF,TGCGCCAGCAGCCAAGACGGGACTTTGAACACCGGGGAGCTGTTTTTT
TRBV5-1,TRBJ2-4,.,.,CASSVDGGSLAKNIQYF,TGCGCCAGCAGCGTGGATGGGGGCTCACTAGCCAAAAACATTCAGTACTTC
TRBV10-3,TRBJ1-1,.,.,CAISESNLRKPRAFF,TGTGCCATCAGTGAGTCGAATCTCCGAAAACCTAGAGCTTTCTTT
TRBV7-9,TRBJ2-2,.,.,CASSLAPGNWITGELFF,TGTGCCAGCAGCTTAGCTCCAGGGAATTGGATCACCGGGGAGCTGTTTTTT
TRBV7-9,TRBJ2-7,.,TRBD2,CASSLVTSGYLRGIYEQYF,TGTGCCAGCAGCTTAGTGACTAGCGGATACCTACGAGGTATCTACGAGCAGTACTTC
TRBV9,TRBJ2-5,few,TRBD2,CASSVVGLARETQYF,TGTGCCAGCAGCGTAGTGGGACTAGCGCGAGAGACCCAGTACTTC
TRBV9,TRBJ1-2,.,.,CASSVARQQGTGGYTF,TGTGCCAGCAGCGTAGCGAGGCAACAGGGAACGGGGGGCTACACCTTC
TRBV3-1/TRBV3-2,TRBJ2-2,.,TRBD2,CASSQGTSATGELFF,TGTGCCAGCAGCCAAGGCACTAGCGCCACCGGGGAGCTGTTTTTT
TRBV27,TRBJ2-2,.,TRBD1,CASSPGTVITGELFF,TGTGCCAGCAGTCCCGGGACAGTCATCACCGGGGAGCTGTTTTTT
TRBV7-9,TRBJ2-1,.,TRBD1,CASSLEGQGAFNEQFF,TGTGCCAGCAGCTTAGAGGGCCAGGGGGCCTTCAATGAGCAGTTCTTC
TRBV3-1/TRBV3-2,TRBJ1-1,once,.,CASSQDGGLNTEAFF,TGTGCCAGCAGCCAAGACGGGGGGTTGAACACTGAAGCTTTCTTT
TRBV28,TRBJ2-1,.,.,CASSLTSPNEQFF,TGTGCCAGCAGTTTAACTAGCCCCAATGAGCAGTTCTTC
TRBV24-1,TRBJ2-3,.,.,CATSGAPPDTQYF,TGTGCCACCAGTGGGGCCCCTCCAGATACGCAGTATTTT
TRBV6-6,TRBJ1-1,.,TRBD1,CASSPGTGTEAFF,TGTGCCAGCAGCCCCGGGACAGGAACTGAAGCTTTCTTT
TRBV7-2,TRBJ2-1,.,.,CASSLGQGLGHNEQFF,TGTGCCAGCAGCCTCGGTCAGGGGTTGGGGCACAATGAGCAGTTCTTC
TRBV2,TRBJ2-5,.,TRBD1,CASSTGQGALRETQYF,TGTGCCAGCAGTACAGGACAGGGGGCTTTGCGAGAGACCCAGTACTTC
TRBV4-1,TRBJ2-1,.,.,CASSQISLRGGNEQFF,TGCGCCAGCAGCCAAATATCCCTCAGAGGAGGGAATGAGCAGTTCTTC
TRBV10-3,TRBJ2-3,.,TRBD2,CAISSGLAGGSTDTQYF,TGTGCCATCAGCTCGGGACTAGCGGGAGGCAGCACAGATACGCAGTATTTT
TRBV19,TRBJ2-6,.,.,CASSPRELEGVLTF,TGTGCCAGTAGTCCAAGGGAGCTGGAGGGGGTCCTGACTTTC
TRBV29-1,TRBJ2-5,.,.,CSVDSGYSQETQYF,TGCAGCGTTGATAGTGGATACAGCCAAGAGACCCAGTACTTC
TRBV11-2,TRBJ1-2,once,.,CASSFDRRDGYTF,TGTGCCAGCAGCTTCGACAGGCGGGATGGCTACACCTTC
TRBV4-3,TRBJ2-2,.,TRBD1,CASSQVPGTGITGELFF,TGCGCCAGCAGCCAAGTCCCAGGGACAGGGATCACCGGGGAGCTGTTTTTT
TRBV6-5,TRBJ2-6,.,.,CASNSAGANVLTF,TGTGCCAGCAATTCGGCTGGGGCCAACGTCCTGACTTTC
TRBV6-5,TRBJ2-2,.,.,CAGSPGSPGELFF,TGTGCCGGCAGCCCCGGGAGCCCCGGGGAGCTGTTTTTT
TRBV3-1/TRBV3-2,TRBJ1-6,.,TRBD1,CASSPLQGGNSPLHF,TGTGCCAGCAGCCCCCTACAGGGGGGGAATTCACCCCTCCACTTT
TRBV4-1,TRBJ1-6,once,.,CASSQDRGASSPLHF,TGCGCCAGCAGCCAAGACAGGGGAGCCAGTTCGCCCCTCCACTTT
TRBV28,TRBJ1-1,few,TRBD1,CASRTTGTVNTEAFF,TGTGCCAGCAGGACCACCGGGACAGTGAACACTGAAGCTTTCTTT
TRBV5-1,TRBJ2-1,few,.,CASSFQADSYNEQFF,TGCGCCAGCAGCTTTCAGGCCGATTCCTACAATGAGCAGTTCTTC
TRBV6-2/TRBV6-3,TRBJ1-2,.,TRBD1,CASSRDRQSTRGTF,TGTGCCAGCAGTAGGGACAGGCAAAGTACGCGGGGCACCTTC
TRBV25-1,TRBJ2-7,.,TRBD2,CASSETGGSSYEQYF,TGTGCCAGCAGTGAGACGGGGGGGAGTAGTTACGAGCAGTACTTC
TRBV2,TRBJ2-5,.,TRBD1,CARSRDRDETQYF,TGTGCCAGGTCCCGGGACAGGGATGAGACCCAGTACTTC
TRBV27,TRBJ2-2,few,TRBD1,CASSLLGQGSGELFF,TGTGCCAGCAGTTTATTGGGACAGGGGTCCGGGGAGCTGTTTTTT
TRBV9,TRBJ2-3,.,TRBD2,CASSESGLAGTDTQYF,TGTGCCAGCAGTGAGTCAGGACTAGCGGGAACAGATACGCAGTATTTT
TRBV18,TRBJ2-7,.,TRBD2,CASSPEISSGRAYEQYF,TGTGCCAGCTCACCAGAAATCTCTAGCGGGAGGGCCTACGAGCAGTACTTC
TRBV19,TRBJ2-1,.,TRBD2,CATTRTGLANNEQFF,TGTGCCACCACAAGAACGGGACTAGCTAACAATGAGCAGTTCTTC